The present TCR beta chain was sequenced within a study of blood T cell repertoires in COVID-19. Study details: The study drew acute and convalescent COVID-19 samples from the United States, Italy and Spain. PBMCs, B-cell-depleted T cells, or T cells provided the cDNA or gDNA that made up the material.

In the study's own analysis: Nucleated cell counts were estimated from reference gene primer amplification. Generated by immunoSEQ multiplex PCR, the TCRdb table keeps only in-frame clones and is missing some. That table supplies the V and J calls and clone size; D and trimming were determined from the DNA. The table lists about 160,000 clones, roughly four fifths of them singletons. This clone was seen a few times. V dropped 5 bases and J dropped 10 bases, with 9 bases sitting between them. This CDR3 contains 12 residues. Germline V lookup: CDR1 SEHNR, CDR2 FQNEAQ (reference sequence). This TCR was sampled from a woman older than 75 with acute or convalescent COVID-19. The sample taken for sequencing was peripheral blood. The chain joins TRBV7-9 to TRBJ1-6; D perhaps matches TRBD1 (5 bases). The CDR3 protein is CASSQTASPLHF. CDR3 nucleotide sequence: TGTGCCAGCAGCCAGACAGCCTCACCCCTCCACTTT.